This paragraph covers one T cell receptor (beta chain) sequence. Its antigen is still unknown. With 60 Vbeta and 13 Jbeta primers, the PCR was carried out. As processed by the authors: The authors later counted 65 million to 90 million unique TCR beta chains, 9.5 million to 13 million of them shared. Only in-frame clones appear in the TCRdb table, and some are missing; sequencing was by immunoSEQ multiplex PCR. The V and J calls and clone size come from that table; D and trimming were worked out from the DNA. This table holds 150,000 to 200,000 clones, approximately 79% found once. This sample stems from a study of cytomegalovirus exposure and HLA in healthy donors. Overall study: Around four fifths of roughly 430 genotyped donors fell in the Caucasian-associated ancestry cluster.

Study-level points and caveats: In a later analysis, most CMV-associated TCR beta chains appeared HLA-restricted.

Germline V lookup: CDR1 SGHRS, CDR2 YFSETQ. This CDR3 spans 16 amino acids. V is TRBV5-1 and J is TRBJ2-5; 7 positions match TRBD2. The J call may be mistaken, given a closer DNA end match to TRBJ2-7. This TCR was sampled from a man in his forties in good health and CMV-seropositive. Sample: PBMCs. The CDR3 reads CASSLGLAQSSYEQYF. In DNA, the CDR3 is TGCGCCAGCAGCTTGGGACTAGCCCAATCCTCCTACGAGCAGTACTTC.